This T cell receptor beta chain came from a study of blood T cell repertoires in COVID-19. Background on the study: Acute and convalescent COVID-19 samples came from the United States, Italy and Spain. PBMCs, B-cell-depleted T cells, or T cells were the source of the cDNA or gDNA that made up the material.

The sample holds one count of this clone. The CDR3 spans 14 residues. Trimming cost V 3 bases and J 1 base, with 8 bases left between them. The germline V gene has CDR1 LNHDA and CDR2 SQIVND (reference sequence). Under the authors' procedure: It was from reference gene primer amplification that nucleated cell counts were estimated. Libraries were prepared by immunoSEQ multiplex PCR; TCRdb keeps only in-frame clonotypes and omits some of them. The V and J calls and clone size were taken over from that table, and D and trimming were inferred from the DNA. Found here are 200,000 to 250,000 clones, roughly 83% of them singletons; the top ten hold 8.9%.

This sequence was found in a man of 80 years or more with acute or convalescent COVID-19. The V call is TRBV19, the J call TRBJ2-3, with D perhaps matching TRBD2 (6 bases). Input material: peripheral blood. The CDR3 nucleotides are TGTGCCAGTAGTATCCAGCGGGGCACAGATACGCAGTATTTT. Translation: CASSIQRGTDTQYF.